This passage covers 27 T cell receptor beta chains from one sample sequenced in a study of shared clonotypes between healthy human individuals. The assay was immunoSEQ multiplex PCR, and TCRdb's table has in-frame clones only and misses some. Of 550,000 to 700,000 clones in the sample, around four fifths were seen once. The sequenced sample consisted of memory CD4+ T cells sorted from blood. Documented subset: CD45RA-negative fraction. Receptor source: a woman under 40 in good health.

The V gene is TRBV2, the J gene TRBJ1-4, with 7 bases lining up with TRBD1. J was trimmed by 7 bases and V by 7 bases; bases with no gene match: 6. CDR3 length equals 13 residues. The germline gives CDR1 SNHLY, CDR2 FYNNEI. CDR3 residues: CASNWDSGEKLFF. The CDR3 DNA is TGTGCCAGCAATTGGGACAGTGGTGAAAAACTGTTTTTT. Drawing the rest from reference TRBV2 and TRBJ1-4, the complete variable domain is EPEVTQTPSHQVTQMGQEVILRCVPISNHLYFYWYRQILGQKVEFLVSFYNNEISEKSEIFDDQFSVERPDGSNFTLKIRSTKLEDSAMYFCASNWDSGEKLFFGSGTQLSVL.

The chain employs TRBV5-1 and TRBJ2-1; maybe TRBD2 (5 bases). Trimming took off 2 bases at V and 6 bases at J, with 9 bases between the two ends. Germline V gives CDR1 SGHRS, CDR2 YFSETQ. The CDR3 consists of 13 residues. The CDR3 nucleotides are TGCGCCAGCAGCTTTGGCGGGTCCAATGAGCAGTTCTTC. Protein: CASSFGGSNEQFF.

This clone was seen just once. The chain has TRBV5-8 and TRBJ1-1, with D unclear. CDR1 and CDR2 (germline): SGHTS, YDEGEE. This CDR3 comprises 13 residues. V was trimmed by 4 bases and J by 7 bases, leaving 14 bases between them. CDR3 amino acids: CASSAGRYVEAFF. CDR3 DNA sequence: TGTGCCAGCAGCGCGGGCCGGTACGTTGAAGCTTTCTTT. Together with reference TRBV5-8 and TRBJ1-1, the CDR3 gives the full variable domain: EAGVTQSPTHLIKTRGQQATLRCSPISGHTSVYWYQQALGLGLQFLLWYDEGEERNRGNFPPRFSGRQFPNYSSELNVNALELEDSALYLCASSAGRYVEAFFGQGTRLTVV.

CDR3 in DNA: TGCGCCAGCAGCCCCAAGACTAGCGGGAGGACAGATACGCAGTATTTT. Amino acids: CASSPKTSGRTDTQYF. V gene TRBV5-1 combines with J gene TRBJ2-3; 13 nucleotides align to TRBD2. In germline, CDR1 is SGHRS, CDR2 YFSETQ. J lost 3 bases, V lost 4 bases, and 5 bases had no gene match. CDR3 size: 16 residues. Full variable domain (outside the CDR3, taken from reference TRBV5-1 and TRBJ2-3): KAGVTQTPRYLIKTRGQQVTLSCSPISGHRSVSWYQQTPGQGLQFLFEYFSETQRNKGNFPGRFSGRQFSNSRSEMNVSTLELGDSALYLCASSPKTSGRTDTQYFGPGTRLTVL.

The V and J genes are TRBV5-1 and TRBJ2-7, with 7 bases fitting TRBD2. Losses at the gene ends were 1 base for V and 2 bases for J; bases not matched to a gene: 3. The CDR3 is 14 amino acids. Germline V gives CDR1 SGHRS, CDR2 YFSETQ. The chain's CDR3 is CASSLSLAAYEQYF. The CDR3 DNA sequence: TGCGCCAGCAGCTTGTCCCTAGCGGCCTACGAGCAGTACTTC. Together with reference TRBV5-1 and TRBJ2-7, the CDR3 gives the full variable domain: KAGVTQTPRYLIKTRGQQVTLSCSPISGHRSVSWYQQTPGQGLQFLFEYFSETQRNKGNFPGRFSGRQFSNSRSEMNVSTLELGDSALYLCASSLSLAAYEQYFGPGTRLTVT.

The chain employs TRBV29-1 and TRBJ2-1; 14 bases line up with TRBD2. V was clipped by 6 bases and J by 6 bases; unmatched bases: 10. This CDR3 is 16 amino acids long. CDR1 is SQVTM and CDR2 is ANQGSEA in the germline V gene. Written as DNA, the CDR3 is TGCAGCGTACCAGGACAGGGACTAGCGGGAGCCAATGAGCAGTTCTTC. It codes for CSVPGQGLAGANEQFF.

With regard to this clone: Additional DNA sequences in this sample encode the identical CDR3. The chain has TRBV18 and TRBJ2-7, with D possibly matching TRBD2 (6 bases). V was cut by 3 bases and J by 2 bases, with 8 bases left in between. CDR1 and CDR2 (germline): KGHSH, LQKENI. The CDR3 runs 13 residues. The CDR3, as DNA: TGTGCCAGCTCACCTAGCGGTGCCTACGAGCAGTACTTC. Its translation: CASSPSGAYEQYF.

The CDR3 DNA sequence: TGTGCCAGCAGTTTGGGACAGGGGGCAGGTAATCAGCCCCAGCATTTT. Amino acids: CASSLGQGAGNQPQHF. The chain recombines TRBV28 with TRBJ1-5; 12 bases agree with TRBD1. V was pared by 3 bases and J by 4 bases, with 4 bases of the junction left unmatched. The CDR3 spans 16 residues. Germline CDR1 reads MDHEN; CDR2 reads SYDVKM.

Only a few counts were recorded for this clone. The chain employs TRBV5-1 and TRBJ1-2, with 9 bases lining up with TRBD1. Germline V lookup: CDR1 SGHRS, CDR2 YFSETQ. J was trimmed by 7 bases and V by 6 bases; bases with no gene match: 4. The CDR3 consists of 12 residues. The CDR3 nucleotides read TGCGCCAGCAAACAGGGGGCTGGTGGCTACACCTTC. The encoded protein is CASKQGAGGYTF.

V is TRBV7-2 and J is TRBJ2-2, with 9 nucleotides matching TRBD2. The junction had 3 bases not matched to a gene; V was cut back by 4 bases and J by 3 bases. The CDR3 has 15 amino acids. Germline V gene sequence: CDR1 SGHTA, CDR2 FQGNSA. The CDR3 coding sequence is TGTGCCAGCAGCTCGGGACTAGCCTACACCGGGGAGCTGTTTTTT. It translates to CASSSGLAYTGELFF.

As DNA, the CDR3 is TGTGCCAGCAGCTTAGATGCGTCGGGGTGGGAGACCCAGTACTTC. This encodes CASSLDASGWETQYF. The chain carries TRBV7-2 and TRBJ2-5; D possibly corresponds to TRBD2 (5 bases). This CDR3 is built from 15 residues. Germline assignment: CDR1 SGHTA and CDR2 FQGNSA. V was cut by 1 base and J by 5 bases, with 14 bases left in between. Together with reference TRBV7-2 and TRBJ2-5, the CDR3 gives the full variable domain: GAGVSQSPSNKVTEKGKDVELRCDPISGHTALYWYRQSLGQGLEFLIYFQGNSAPDKSGLPSDRFSAERTGGSVSTLTIQRTQQEDSAVYLCASSLDASGWETQYFGPGTRLLVL.

The chain links TRBV6-1 to TRBJ2-7; 7 positions agree with TRBD1. V dropped 5 bases and J dropped 2; count of bases not matched to a gene: 6. There are 14 residues in the CDR3. CDR1 and CDR2 from the germline V gene are MNHNS and SASEGT. CDR3 DNA sequence: TGTGCCAGCAGTACCCCTGACAGGGCCTACGAGCAGTACTTC. Its translation: CASSTPDRAYEQYF.

The rearrangement uses TRBV10-3 and TRBJ2-3; weak D call: TRBD2 (6 bases). Germline V gene sequence: CDR1 ENHRY, CDR2 SYGVKD. Trimming stripped 0 bases from V and 6 bases from J, with 13 bases between. The CDR3 is 15 amino acids. The CDR3 DNA is TGTGCCATCAGTGAGTCGGGACTCTTGGCGGATACGCAGTATTTT. Its translation is CAISESGLLADTQYF.

V gene TRBV11-2 combines with J gene TRBJ2-2, with D possibly TRBD2 on 6 matching bases. Deletions cut 6 bases from V and 4 bases from J, with 12 bases between. In germline, CDR1 is SGHAT, CDR2 FQNNGV. The CDR3 contains 14 residues. The CDR3 nucleotides are TGTGCCAGCAGTCGCACGGAGGGCACCGGGGAGCTGTTTTTT. Translating it yields CASSRTEGTGELFF.

The V and J genes are TRBV28 and TRBJ1-1, with D perhaps TRBD1 (5 bases). Germline CDR1 MDHEN, CDR2 SYDVKM. This CDR3 spans 16 amino acids. V shed 6 bases and J shed 3 bases, with 20 bases lying between them. The DNA of the CDR3 is TGTGCCAGCAGCAGCCGGGACGGGGCTGGGCACACTGAAGCTTTCTTT. Amino acid sequence: CASSSRDGAGHTEAFF.

V gene TRBV25-1 combines with J gene TRBJ2-5, with 9 bases matching TRBD2. The V and J ends lost 2 bases and 3 bases, in that order; junction bases with no gene match: 10. CDR1 MGHDK and CDR2 SYGVNS come from the germline V gene. The CDR3 covers 17 residues. The CDR3 reads CASSEKGISGRKETQYF. The CDR3 DNA is TGTGCCAGCAGTGAAAAGGGGATTAGCGGGAGAAAAGAGACCCAGTACTTC.

On this clone: With a much larger clone just one base away, this may be a read error. This chain connects TRBV2 to TRBJ1-5; D gene ambiguous. The CDR3 is 14 amino acids. Deletions cut 2 bases from V and 3 bases from J, with 8 bases between. The germline V gene has CDR1 SNHLY and CDR2 FYNNEI. The chain's CDR3 is CASSERQANQPQHF. The CDR3 nucleotides are TGTGCCAGCAGTGAAAGGCAGGCCAATCAGCCCCAGCATTTT.

The rearrangement joins TRBV13 to TRBJ2-7, with 8 nucleotides matching TRBD1. The CDR3 spans 14 residues. Trimming took 7 bases from V and 4 from J; bases not matched to a gene: 9. Germline values: CDR1 PRHDT, CDR2 FYEKMQ (reference sequence). CDR3: CASTAETGVYEQYF. As DNA, the CDR3 is TGTGCCAGCACCGCCGAGACAGGGGTTTACGAGCAGTACTTC.

J is TRBJ1-4 and V is TRBV19; D is possibly TRBD1 (6 bases). V was trimmed by 4 bases and J by 6 bases, leaving 18 bases between them. Germline CDR1 is LNHDA and CDR2 is SQIVND (reference sequence). This CDR3 is 16 amino acids long. The CDR3 sequence is CASSTDLGAGYEKLFF. In nucleotides, the CDR3 is TGTGCCAGTAGTACGGACCTGGGGGCAGGATATGAAAAACTGTTTTTT.

The V call is TRBV18, the J call TRBJ2-7, with 7 bases matching TRBD1. The germline V gene has CDR1 KGHSH and CDR2 LQKENI. V dropped 5 bases and J dropped 7; count of bases not matched to a gene: 8. The CDR3 has 13 residues. As DNA, the CDR3 is TGTGCCAGCTCAGAGGGACAGCTGCTAGAGCAGTACTTC. Translation: CASSEGQLLEQYF.

This clone has only a few counts. This chain uses TRBV7-9 with TRBJ2-5; D possibly matches TRBD1 or TRBD2 (5 bases each). From germline, CDR1 is SEHNR and CDR2 FQNEAQ (reference sequence). CDR3 length: 15 amino acids. V dropped 0 bases and J dropped 1 base, with 9 bases sitting between them. The CDR3: CASSLALGTQETQYF. The CDR3 DNA sequence: TGTGCCAGCAGCTTAGCGCTGGGGACCCAAGAGACCCAGTACTTC. Together with reference TRBV7-9 and TRBJ2-5, the CDR3 gives the full variable domain: DTGVSQNPRHKITKRGQNVTFRCDPISEHNRLYWYRQTLGQGPEFLTYFQNEAQLEKSRLLSDRFSAERPKGSFSTLEIQRTEQGDSAMYLCASSLALGTQETQYFGPGTRLLVL.

The chain carries TRBV7-9 and TRBJ1-4, with 9 positions matching TRBD1. V shed 4 bases, J shed 6 bases, and the junction held 9 bases outside the gene matches. Germline loops: CDR1 SEHNR, CDR2 FQNEAQ (reference sequence). The CDR3 runs to 16 residues. As DNA, the CDR3 is TGTGCCAGCAGCTCCATAGGCGGGACAGGGCATGAAAAACTGTTTTTT. It codes for CASSSIGGTGHEKLFF.

V gene TRBV29-1 combines with J gene TRBJ1-1, with 7 bases that match TRBD1. The junction had 9 bases not matched to a gene; V was cut back by 5 bases and J by 6 bases. This CDR3 spans 13 amino acids. Germline assignment: CDR1 SQVTM and CDR2 ANQGSEA. The CDR3 is CSVHLAGGPEAFF. The CDR3 DNA reads TGCAGCGTTCACCTGGCAGGGGGACCTGAAGCTTTCTTT.

The chain recombines TRBV2 with TRBJ1-2; perhaps TRBD1 as D (5 bases). Per germline, CDR1 SNHLY and CDR2 FYNNEI. This CDR3 has 13 residues. The germline V and J ends were trimmed by 4 bases and 3 bases, with 9 bases remaining between them. CDR3 sequence: CASSAGTYYGYTF. The CDR3 DNA is TGTGCCAGCAGTGCGGGGACCTACTATGGCTACACCTTC.

This clone has ten or more counts. The V gene is TRBV19, the J gene TRBJ1-5, with 7 nucleotides matching TRBD1. V lost 7 bases and J lost 0; bases outside the gene matches: 15. This CDR3 comprises 18 residues. CDR1 and CDR2 (germline): LNHDA, SQIVND (reference sequence). This CDR3 is CASTPGWDSPYSNQPQHF. CDR3 in DNA: TGTGCCAGTACCCCAGGGTGGGACAGCCCTTATAGCAATCAGCCCCAGCATTTT.

V and J are TRBV7-6 and TRBJ1-4; 7 bases align to TRBD1. V trimming: 4 bases; J trimming: 5 bases; junction bases outside the gene matches: 10. Per the germline V gene, CDR1 is SGHVS and CDR2 is FNYEAQ. This CDR3 region has 16 residues. For the CDR3, the DNA is TGTGCCAGCAGCTGGGGGCCGACAGGGCACAATGAAAAACTGTTTTTT. Protein: CASSWGPTGHNEKLFF.

This chain joins TRBV5-1 and TRBJ2-6; D call uncertain. This CDR3 is 16 amino acids long. V dropped 0 bases and J dropped 0 bases, with 7 bases sitting between them. Germline V gene data show CDR1 as SGHRS and CDR2 as YFSETQ. The CDR3 loop is CASSLEKGSGANVLTF. The DNA for the CDR3 is TGCGCCAGCAGCTTGGAGAAGGGCTCTGGGGCCAACGTCCTGACTTTC. The whole variable domain, filled in from reference TRBV5-1 and TRBJ2-6, reads KAGVTQTPRYLIKTRGQQVTLSCSPISGHRSVSWYQQTPGQGLQFLFEYFSETQRNKGNFPGRFSGRQFSNSRSEMNVSTLELGDSALYLCASSLEKGSGANVLTFGAGSRLTVL.